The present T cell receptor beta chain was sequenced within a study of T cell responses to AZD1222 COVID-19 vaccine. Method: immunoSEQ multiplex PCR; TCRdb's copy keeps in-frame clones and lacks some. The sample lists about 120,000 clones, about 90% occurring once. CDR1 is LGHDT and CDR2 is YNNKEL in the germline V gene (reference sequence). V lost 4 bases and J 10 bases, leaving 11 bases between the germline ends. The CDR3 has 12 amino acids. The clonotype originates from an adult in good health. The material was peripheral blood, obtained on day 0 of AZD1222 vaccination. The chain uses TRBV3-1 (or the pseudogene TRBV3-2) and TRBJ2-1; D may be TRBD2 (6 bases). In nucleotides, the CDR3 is TGTGCCAGCAGCCCCTACAGCGGGGAGCAGTTCTTC. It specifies CASSPYSGEQFF.